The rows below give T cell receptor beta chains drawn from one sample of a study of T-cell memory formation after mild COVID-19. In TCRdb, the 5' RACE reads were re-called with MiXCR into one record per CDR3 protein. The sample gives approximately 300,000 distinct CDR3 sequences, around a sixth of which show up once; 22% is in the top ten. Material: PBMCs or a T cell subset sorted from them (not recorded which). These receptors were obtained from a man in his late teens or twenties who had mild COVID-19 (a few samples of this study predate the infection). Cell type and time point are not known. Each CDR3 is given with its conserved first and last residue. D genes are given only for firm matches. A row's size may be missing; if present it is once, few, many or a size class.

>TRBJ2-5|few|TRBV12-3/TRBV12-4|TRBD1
CASSSGQGGETQYF
TGTGCCAGCAGTTCAGGACAGGGCGGTGAGACCCAGTACTTC
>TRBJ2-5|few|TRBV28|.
CASRPRQEWWFQYF
TGTGCCAGCAGACCTAGACAGGAATGGTGGTTCCAGTACTTC
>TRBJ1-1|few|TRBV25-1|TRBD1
CASSAPTGRAFF
TGTGCCAGCAGTGCCCCGACAGGGAGAGCTTTCTTT
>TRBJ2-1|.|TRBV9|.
CASSGSKLGGVYNEQFF
TGTGCCAGCAGCGGGAGCAAGCTGGGCGGGGTCTACAATGAGCAGTTCTTC
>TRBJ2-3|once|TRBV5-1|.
CASKGGDTDTQYF
TGCGCCAGCAAGGGCGGGGACACAGATACGCAGTATTTT
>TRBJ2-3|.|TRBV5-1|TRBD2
CASSFPGLAGSTDTQYF
TGCGCCAGCAGCTTTCCGGGACTAGCGGGGTCGACAGATACGCAGTATTTT
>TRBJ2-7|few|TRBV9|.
CASSVSGVHTYEQYF
TGTGCCAGCAGCGTATCTGGGGTCCACACCTACGAGCAGTACTTC
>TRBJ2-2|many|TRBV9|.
CASSDVNTGELFF
TGTGCCAGCAGCGATGTGAACACCGGGGAGCTGTTTTTT
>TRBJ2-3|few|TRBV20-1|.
CSARDPSQGADTQYF
TGCAGTGCTAGAGATCCCAGCCAGGGAGCAGATACGCAGTATTTT
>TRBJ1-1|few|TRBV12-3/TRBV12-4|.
CASSLPGIAFF
TGTGCCAGCAGTCTCCCAGGGATAGCTTTCTTT
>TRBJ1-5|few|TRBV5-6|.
CASSSLGRGYQPQHF
TGTGCCAGCAGCTCCCTCGGACGTGGTTATCAGCCCCAGCATTTT
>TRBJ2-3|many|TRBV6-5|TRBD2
CASRSFGGSDTQYF
TGTGCCAGCAGGTCTTTCGGGGGGTCAGATACGCAGTATTTT
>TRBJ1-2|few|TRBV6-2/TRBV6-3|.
CASRETDHYGYTF
TGTGCCAGCAGGGAGACAGACCACTATGGCTACACCTTC
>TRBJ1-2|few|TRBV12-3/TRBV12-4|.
CASREGWSYTF
TGTGCCAGCAGGGAGGGATGGAGCTACACCTTC
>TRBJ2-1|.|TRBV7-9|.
CASSGPRFPNEQFF
TGTGCCAGCAGCGGCCCCAGATTCCCCAATGAGCAGTTCTTC
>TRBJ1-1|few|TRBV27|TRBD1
CASSSPGTGGGYTEAFF
TGTGCCAGCAGCTCTCCCGGGACAGGGGGTGGTTACACTGAAGCTTTCTTT
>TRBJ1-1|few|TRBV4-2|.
CASSQAGMNTEAFF
TGTGCCAGCAGCCAAGCAGGTATGAACACTGAAGCTTTCTTT
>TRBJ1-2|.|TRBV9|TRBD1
CASSADRDRKDYGYTF
TGTGCCAGCAGCGCCGACCGGGACAGGAAGGACTATGGCTACACCTTC
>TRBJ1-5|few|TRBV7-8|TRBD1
CASSRRTGGRGNQPQHF
TGTGCCAGCAGCCGACGGACAGGGGGCCGGGGCAATCAGCCCCAGCATTTT
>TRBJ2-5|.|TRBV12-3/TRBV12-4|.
CASREADHETQYF
TGTGCCAGCAGAGAGGCAGACCATGAGACCCAGTACTTC
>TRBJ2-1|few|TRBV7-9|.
CASSSGPTLRDINYNEQFF
TGTGCCAGCAGCTCGGGCCCGACCCTACGGGACATAAATTACAATGAGCAGTTCTTC
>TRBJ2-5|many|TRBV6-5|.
CASSYRRGSHQETQYF
TGTGCCAGCAGTTACCGTCGGGGGAGCCACCAAGAGACCCAGTACTTC
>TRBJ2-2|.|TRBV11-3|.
CASSRLGELFF
TGTGCCAGCAGCCGGCTCGGGGAGCTGTTTTTT
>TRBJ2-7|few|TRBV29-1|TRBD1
CSVEVKGAGEQYF
TGCAGCGTTGAAGTGAAGGGGGCGGGCGAGCAGTACTTC
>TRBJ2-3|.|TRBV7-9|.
CASSLDPETSTDTQYF
TGTGCCAGCAGCTTAGACCCAGAGACTAGCACAGATACGCAGTATTTT
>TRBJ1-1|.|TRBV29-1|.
CSVVAWGSGGSTEAFF
TGCAGCGTTGTGGCGTGGGGTTCGGGGGGGTCCACTGAAGCTTTCTTT
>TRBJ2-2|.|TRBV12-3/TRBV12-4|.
CASSRDRFTGELFF
TGTGCCAGCAGCCGGGACCGATTCACCGGGGAGCTGTTTTTT
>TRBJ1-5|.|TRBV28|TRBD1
CASSTGERNQPQHF
TGTGCCAGCAGCACAGGGGAGCGCAATCAGCCCCAGCATTTT
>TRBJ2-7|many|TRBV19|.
CASGPAEQYF
TGTGCCAGTGGCCCCGCCGAGCAGTACTTC
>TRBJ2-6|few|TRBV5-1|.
CASSQGGSGANVLTF
TGCGCCAGCAGCCAAGGGGGCTCTGGGGCCAACGTCCTGACTTTC
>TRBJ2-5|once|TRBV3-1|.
CASSQDVSQETQYF
TGTGCCAGCAGCCAAGACGTGAGCCAAGAGACCCAGTACTTC
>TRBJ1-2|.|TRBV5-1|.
CASSALRDNDYTF
TGCGCCAGCAGCGCCCTCCGGGACAACGACTACACCTTC
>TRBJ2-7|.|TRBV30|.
CAWTSKVTYEQYF
TGTGCCTGGACCTCAAAGGTGACCTACGAGCAGTACTTC
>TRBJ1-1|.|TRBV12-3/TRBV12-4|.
CASSPPDVGSTEAFF
TGTGCCAGCAGTCCCCCGGACGTGGGGAGCACTGAAGCTTTCTTT
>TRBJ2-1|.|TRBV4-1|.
CASSQGSRGRNEQFF
TGCGCCAGCAGCCAAGGCAGCCGGGGGCGGAATGAGCAGTTCTTC
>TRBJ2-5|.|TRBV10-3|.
CAISEHPSDQETQYF
TGTGCCATCAGTGAGCATCCTAGCGACCAAGAGACCCAGTACTTC
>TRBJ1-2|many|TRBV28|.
CASRAPSNHGYTF
TGTGCCAGCAGGGCCCCAAGTAACCATGGCTACACCTTC
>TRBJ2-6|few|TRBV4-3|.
CASSQERRSSGANVLTF
TGCGCCAGCAGCCAAGAAAGGCGCTCCTCTGGGGCCAACGTCCTGACTTTC
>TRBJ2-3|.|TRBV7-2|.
CASSLLIPTDTQYF
TGTGCCAGCAGCTTACTAATCCCGACAGATACGCAGTATTTT
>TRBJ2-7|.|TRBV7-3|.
CASSLNRGYEQYF
TGTGCCAGCAGCCTCAATCGAGGGTACGAGCAGTACTTC
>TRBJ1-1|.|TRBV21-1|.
CASRRWRIEAFF
TGTGCCAGCAGGCGTTGGAGAATTGAGGCTTTCTTT
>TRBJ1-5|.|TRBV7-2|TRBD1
CASAQGGNQPQHF
TGTGCCAGCGCGCAGGGGGGCAATCAGCCCCAGCATTTT
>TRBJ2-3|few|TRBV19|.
CATLGFPDTQYF
TGTGCCACCCTCGGGTTTCCAGATACGCAGTATTTT
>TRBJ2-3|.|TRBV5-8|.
CASSLAGVGTDTQYF
TGTGCCAGCAGCTTGGCGGGGGTGGGCACAGATACGCAGTATTTT
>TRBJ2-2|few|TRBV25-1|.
CASSEWNGGNTGELFF
TGTGCCAGCAGTGAATGGAACGGGGGGAACACCGGGGAGCTGTTTTTT
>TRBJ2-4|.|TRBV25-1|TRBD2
CASSEAGGSLQNIQYF
TGTGCCAGCAGTGAGGCGGGGGGCTCATTGCAAAACATTCAGTACTTC
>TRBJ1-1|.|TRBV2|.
CASSWGVVRTEAFF
TGTGCCAGCAGTTGGGGGGTGGTGCGGACTGAAGCTTTCTTT
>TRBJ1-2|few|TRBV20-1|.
CSARDDKFDMGYTF
TGCAGTGCTAGAGATGATAAGTTCGATATGGGCTACACCTTC
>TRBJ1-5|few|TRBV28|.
CASRRDWDRDLLSNQPQHF
TGTGCCAGCAGGAGGGATTGGGACCGGGACTTGCTTAGCAATCAGCCCCAGCATTTT
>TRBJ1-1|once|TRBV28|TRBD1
CASRGQRVTEAFF
TGTGCCAGCAGGGGACAGCGGGTGACTGAAGCTTTCTTT
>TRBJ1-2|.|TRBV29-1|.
CSVYRVIYGYTF
TGCAGCGTTTACAGGGTCATCTATGGCTACACCTTC
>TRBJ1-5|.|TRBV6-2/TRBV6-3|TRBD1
CASSTTRTGAPFGNQPQHF
TGTGCCAGCAGTACAACTAGGACAGGGGCCCCTTTCGGCAATCAGCCCCAGCATTTT
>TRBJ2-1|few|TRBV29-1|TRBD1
CSVEDFGTGNLYNEQFF
TGCAGCGTTGAAGACTTCGGGACAGGGAACCTTTACAATGAGCAGTTCTTC
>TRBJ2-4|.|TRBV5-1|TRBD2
CASSSGGLNIQYF
TGCGCCAGCAGCTCGGGAGGGTTGAACATTCAGTACTTC
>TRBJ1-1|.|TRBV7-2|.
CASSLVAVRGTEAFF
TGTGCCAGCAGCTTAGTTGCAGTCCGGGGGACTGAAGCTTTCTTT
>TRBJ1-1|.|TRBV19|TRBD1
CASSRWTGANTEAFF
TGTGCCAGTAGTCGGTGGACAGGGGCCAACACTGAAGCTTTCTTT
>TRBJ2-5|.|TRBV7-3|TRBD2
CASSPSGTSGETQYF
TGTGCCAGCAGCCCAAGCGGGACTAGCGGAGAGACCCAGTACTTC
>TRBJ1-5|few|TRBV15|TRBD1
CATSRDKTGAQPQHF
TGTGCCACCAGCAGAGATAAGACAGGGGCTCAGCCCCAGCATTTT